These 17 T cell receptor beta chains were all obtained from the same sample, sequenced in a study of somatic mutations in cytotoxic T cells in rheumatoid arthritis (dated by TCRdb to 2017 to 2019). The protocol used for the library was the immunoSEQ multiplex PCR assay. The table was pulled from immuneACCESS by TCRdb, which kept in-frame rearrangements only. Such tables lose some clones; where checked, under half of the loss comes from unresolved V genes, and the rest has no known cause. The sample table lists about 25,000 clones, 82% of them with a count of one. The ten largest account for about 5% of the sample. The sequenced sample was CD8+ T cells sorted from blood. The receptor source for this set is a man in his forties or fifties in good health.

This clone was seen once. The chain has TRBV10-3 and TRBJ2-6, with 9 bases aligning to TRBD2. The germline V gene has CDR1 ENHRY and CDR2 SYGVKD. V was clipped by 5 bases and J by 0 bases; unmatched bases: 14. The CDR3 consists of 20 residues. CDR3 amino acids: CAISQQGPGLANSGANVLTF. CDR3 bases: TGTGCCATCAGTCAACAGGGTCCGGGACTAGCCAACTCTGGGGCCAACGTCCTGACTTTC.

The genes are TRBV6-1 and TRBJ2-1; no firm D call. Germline V gene lookup returns CDR1 MNHNS and CDR2 SASEGT. V was pared by 2 bases and J by 0 bases, with 8 bases between. The CDR3 loop spans 15 amino acids. The CDR3 is CASSESDGSYNEQFF. CDR3 nucleotides: TGTGCCAGCAGTGAATCGGACGGCTCCTACAATGAGCAGTTCTTC.

As DNA, the CDR3 is TGTGCCAGCAGTTACTCGATCGGGAGTAAGAGCTATGGCTACACCTTC. It is translated as CASSYSIGSKSYGYTF. J is TRBJ1-2 and V is TRBV6-5; D is ambiguous. Trimming left V 0 bases short and J 4 bases short, with 15 bases between. Per the germline V gene, CDR1 is MNHEY and CDR2 is SVGAGI. This CDR3 comprises 16 residues.

The rearrangement links TRBV7-8 to TRBJ1-1, with 7 bases lining up with TRBD1. Germline lookup yields CDR1 SGHVS and CDR2 FQNEAQ. V lost 1 base and J lost 4; bases outside the gene matches: 6. The CDR3 has 15 residues. The CDR3 DNA reads TGTGCCAGCAGCTTAGGATCAGGGGGGAGCACTGAAGCTTTCTTT. Residues: CASSLGSGGSTEAFF. The full variable domain, in which reference TRBV7-8 and TRBJ1-1 provide the parts outside the CDR3, is GAGVSQSPRYKVAKRGQDVALRCDPISGHVSLFWYQQALGQGPEFLTYFQNEAQLDKSGLPSDRFFAERPEGSVSTLKIQRTQQEDSAVYLCASSLGSGGSTEAFFGQGTRLTVV.

The rearrangement links TRBV2 to TRBJ1-3; 7 bases align to TRBD1. The CDR3 extends over 16 amino acids. V shed 7 bases and J 0 bases; nucleotides not matched to a gene: 9. The germline CDR1 and CDR2 sequences are SNHLY and FYNNEI. Written as DNA, the CDR3 is TGTGCCAGCATCTTCGGACAGGCCAGCTCTGGAAACACCATATATTTT. Translating gives CASIFGQASSGNTIYF.

The chain has TRBV9 and TRBJ2-1; TRBD2 matches 15 bases. This CDR3 spans 17 amino acids. Germline V gene sequence: CDR1 SGDLS, CDR2 YYNGEE. The junction had 8 bases not matched to a gene; V was cut back by 4 bases and J by 6 bases. CDR3 in amino acids: CASSSGLAGGPGNEQFF. CDR3 in DNA: TGTGCCAGCAGCTCTGGACTAGCGGGAGGGCCCGGCAATGAGCAGTTCTTC.

The V and J genes are TRBV5-1 and TRBJ2-3; 12 nucleotides align to TRBD2. Germline lookup yields CDR1 SGHRS and CDR2 YFSETQ. The CDR3 covers 20 residues. The V and J ends lost 0 bases and 0 bases, in that order; junction bases with no gene match: 11. The CDR3 DNA is TGCGCCAGCAGCTTGGCGGCTAGCGGGAGGGCCGCAGTAAGCACAGATACGCAGTATTTT. It encodes CASSLAASGRAAVSTDTQYF.

The V call is TRBV27, the J call TRBJ2-7; the match to TRBD2 covers 8 bases. The V segment lost 0 bases and the J segment 6 bases; nucleotides outside the gene matches: 4. The length of the CDR3 is 14 residues. Looked up from germline, CDR1 is MNHEY and CDR2 is SMNVEV (reference sequence). The CDR3 DNA sequence: TGTGCCAGCAGTTTATCGAGCGGGAGTCCCGAGCAGTACTTC. It translates to CASSLSSGSPEQYF.

The chain is built from TRBV11-2 and TRBJ2-3; no clear D gene. The CDR3 spans 12 residues. Trimming pared 0 bases from V and 6 bases from J, leaving 4 bases between. The germline V gene has CDR1 SGHAT and CDR2 FQNNGV. This chain's CDR3 is CASSLEKDTQYF. The CDR3 bases are TGTGCCAGCAGCTTAGAAAAGGATACGCAGTATTTT.

V gene TRBV7-9 combines with J gene TRBJ2-7; D gene unclear. The CDR3 is 12 residues long. V lost 5 bases and J lost 1, with 6 bases in between. Germline lookup yields CDR1 SEHNR and CDR2 FQNEAQ (reference sequence). The CDR3 loop reads CASSAQSYEQYF. CDR3 nucleotide sequence: TGTGCCAGCAGCGCACAGTCCTACGAGCAGTACTTC.

The chain links TRBV9 to TRBJ2-1, with 11 bases lining up with TRBD2. Looked up from germline, CDR1 is SGDLS and CDR2 is YYNGEE. The CDR3 length is 18 residues. V was pared by 0 bases and J by 7 bases, with 12 bases of the junction left unmatched. The CDR3 spells CASSVGGASGRSWNEQFF. The CDR3, as DNA: TGTGCCAGCAGCGTAGGGGGGGCTAGCGGGAGGAGTTGGAATGAGCAGTTCTTC.

The genes are TRBV25-1 and TRBJ2-1; D is possibly TRBD1 (6 bases). V lost 4 bases to trimming and J lost 10 bases, with 8 bases between them. The CDR3 covers 11 residues. The germline CDR1 and CDR2 sequences are MGHDK and SYGVNS. CDR3 residues: CASSVGGEQFF. The CDR3 DNA is TGTGCCAGCAGTGTAGGGGGAGAGCAGTTCTTC.

The rearrangement joins TRBV2 to TRBJ2-7; D gene ambiguous. Deletions cut 0 bases from V and 4 bases from J, with 13 bases between. The germline gives CDR1 SNHLY, CDR2 FYNNEI. CDR3 length equals 15 residues. This CDR3 is CASSEAGSSLYEQYF. The CDR3 DNA follows: TGTGCCAGCAGTGAAGCGGGGTCGAGCTTGTACGAGCAGTACTTC.

With respect to this clone: This specimen includes other DNA sequences encoding the same CDR3. The chain joins TRBV10-2 to TRBJ2-5; D unclear. Trimming removed 7 bases at V and 1 base at J, with 10 bases between. The CDR3 is 13 amino acids. Germline V gene data show CDR1 as WSHSY and CDR2 as SAAADI. The CDR3: CASKRLPQETQYF. CDR3 in DNA: TGCGCCAGCAAAAGGCTACCCCAAGAGACCCAGTACTTC.

The CDR3, as DNA: TGTGCCTGGAGTGTAGGGTCCGGCACTGAAGCTTTCTTT. Protein product: CAWSVGSGTEAFF. The chain is built from TRBV30 and TRBJ1-1; D unresolved. Deletions cut 0 bases from V and 4 bases from J, with 9 bases between. Germline-derived CDR1 and CDR2 are GTSNPN and SVGIG (reference sequence). The CDR3 totals 13 residues.

This clone was detected only a few times. The chain combines TRBV2 with TRBJ2-7; TRBD1 is a possible D gene (7 bases). Per the germline V gene, CDR1 is SNHLY and CDR2 is FYNNEI. This CDR3 is built from 15 residues. Trimming took off 2 bases at V and 4 bases at J, with 15 bases between the two ends. CDR3 protein: CASSETATGRYEQYF. In DNA form, the CDR3 reads TGTGCCAGCAGTGAAACTGCGACAGGGAGGTACGAGCAGTACTTC.

This clone was recorded a few times. J is TRBJ2-5 and V is TRBV7-9; a weak D match, TRBD2 (5 bases). Trimming removed 5 bases at V and 2 bases at J, with 27 bases between. The CDR3 has 19 amino acids. Germline-derived CDR1 and CDR2 are SEHNR and FQNEAQ (reference sequence). The CDR3 bases are TGTGCCAGCAGCGGTGTATTCCCCCCACTAGTTTTGGGACAAGAGACCCAGTACTTC. Its translation is CASSGVFPPLVLGQETQYF. Full variable domain (missing parts from reference TRBV7-9 and TRBJ2-5): DTGVSQNPRHKITKRGQNVTFRCDPISEHNRLYWYRQTLGQGPEFLTYFQNEAQLEKSRLLSDRFSAERPKGSFSTLEIQRTEQGDSAMYLCASSGVFPPLVLGQETQYFGPGTRLLVL.